These 19 T cell receptor beta chains were all obtained from the same sample, sequenced in a study of blood T cell repertoires in COVID-19 (dated by TCRdb to about 2020). Libraries were constructed by the immunoSEQ multiplex PCR assay. Held by TCRdb, this immuneACCESS table contains in-frame sequences only and omits some clones. Under half of the omission traces to an unresolved V gene where checked; the cause of the rest is unknown. Across this sample there are about 19,000 clones, with 70% to 90% seen only once. The ten largest make up around 60% of the sample. The specimen was peripheral blood. The origin of the receptors is a man older than 75 with acute or convalescent COVID-19.

The chain carries TRBV10-3 and TRBJ1-2; D gene ambiguous. Looked up from germline, CDR1 is ENHRY and CDR2 is SYGVKD. V lost 6 bases and J 8 bases, leaving 13 bases between the germline ends. The CDR3 contains 12 residues. CDR3 sequence: CAIRRAGSGYTF. The CDR3 DNA sequence: TGTGCCATCAGGAGGGCGGGGAGCGGCTACACCTTC.

The table lists this clone with a few counts. The V call is TRBV27, the J call TRBJ1-6; 8 positions match TRBD1. CDR3 length equals 14 residues. V shed 6 bases, J shed 10 bases, and the junction held 8 bases outside the gene matches. Germline V gene lookup returns CDR1 MNHEY and CDR2 SMNVEV (reference sequence). The CDR3 DNA follows: TGTGCCAGCAGCACGGACAGGGTGCGATCACCCCTCCACTTT. Translated, it gives CASSTDRVRSPLHF.

The sample holds one count of this clone. The J gene is TRBJ2-2, the V gene TRBV9; D unclear. V was shortened by 4 bases and J by 7 bases, with 8 bases between the two germline ends. Germline CDR1 is SGDLS and CDR2 is YYNGEE. The CDR3 consists of 12 residues. This chain's CDR3 is CASSQVGGELFF. The CDR3 region has the DNA TGTGCCAGCAGCCAGGTTGGCGGGGAGCTGTTTTTT.

In its sample, this clone was seen once. The V and J genes are TRBV18 and TRBJ1-2; TRBD1 matches 7 bases. Germline lookup yields CDR1 KGHSH and CDR2 LQKENI. The CDR3 extends over 15 amino acids. V dropped 1 base and J dropped 0; count of bases not matched to a gene: 2. CDR3 protein: CASSPRGTANYGYTF. The CDR3 coding sequence is TGTGCCAGCTCACCACGGGGGACAGCTAACTATGGCTACACCTTC.

CDR3 nucleotides: TGTGCCAGCAGCCGCGGGACAGCGAACACTGAAGCTTTCTTT. This encodes CASSRGTANTEAFF. The rearrangement uses TRBV11-3 and TRBJ1-1; 7 positions match TRBD1. The CDR3 has 14 residues. Losses at the gene ends were 5 bases for V and 1 base for J; bases not matched to a gene: 4. Germline V gene data show CDR1 as SGHNT and CDR2 as YENEEA. The full variable domain, with the rest looked up from reference TRBV11-3 and TRBJ1-1, is EAGVVQSPRYKIIEKKQPVAFWCNPISGHNTLYWYLQNLGQGPELLIRYENEEAVDDSQLPKDRFSAERLKGVDSTLKIQPAELGDSAVYLCASSRGTANTEAFFGQGTRLTVV.

The rearrangement uses TRBV27 and TRBJ2-7; D gene uncertain. Germline lookup yields CDR1 MNHEY and CDR2 SMNVEV (reference sequence). The V gene lost 4 bases and the J gene lost 2 bases, with 6 bases spanning the gap. There are 12 residues in the CDR3. DNA for the CDR3: TGTGCCAGCAGTTCAGTACCCTACGAGCAGTACTTC. This gives the protein CASSSVPYEQYF.

This clone was recorded once. J is TRBJ2-2 and V is TRBV4-2; TRBD2 matches 9 bases. The germline V gene has CDR1 LGHNA and CDR2 YNFKEQ. V shed 5 bases and J 6 bases; nucleotides not matched to a gene: 16. The CDR3 spans 18 residues. The CDR3 loop is CASSSLVLGGGAPGELFF. In DNA form, the CDR3 reads TGTGCCAGCAGCTCCCTAGTGCTCGGCGGGGGGGCACCCGGGGAGCTGTTTTTT.

This chain joins TRBV5-1 and TRBJ2-5; D call uncertain. CDR3 size: 11 residues. CDR1 and CDR2 from the germline V gene are SGHRS and YFSETQ. V gave up 4 bases and J gave up 1 base, with 2 bases separating them. In DNA, the CDR3 is TGCGCCAGCAGCCGCCAAGAGACCCAGTACTTC. It codes for CASSRQETQYF.

The chain joins TRBV6-2 or TRBV6-3 to TRBJ1-2, with TRBD1 matching 7 bases. Germline CDR1 and CDR2: MNHEY and SVGEGT. V shed 0 bases and J 4 bases; nucleotides not matched to a gene: 5. The CDR3 runs to 15 residues. CDR3 nucleotides: TGTGCCAGCAGTTACTCGGGACAGACGATCTATGGCTACACCTTC. It translates to CASSYSGQTIYGYTF.

The genes are TRBV6-5 and TRBJ2-3; tentative D call: TRBD1 (5 bases). Germline V gives CDR1 MNHEY, CDR2 SVGAGI. Between the trimmed V and J ends, which lost 4 bases and 3 bases, there was a span of 11 bases. CDR3 size: 14 residues. The CDR3 loop reads CASSWTRPTDTQYF. In nucleotides, the CDR3 is TGTGCCAGCAGTTGGACACGGCCAACAGATACGCAGTATTTT.

This clone was observed many times. V gene TRBV7-8 combines with J gene TRBJ2-2; 14 nucleotides agree with TRBD2. Germline V lookup: CDR1 SGHVS, CDR2 FQNEAQ. Losses at the gene ends were 4 bases for V and 2 bases for J; bases not matched to a gene: 15. The CDR3 sequence is 21 residues long. The CDR3 nucleotides read TGTGCCAGCAGCTCGAATTTCCAACCGGGACTAGCGGGGGCAAACACCGGGGAGCTGTTTTTT. Amino acids: CASSSNFQPGLAGANTGELFF.

The chain has TRBV19 and TRBJ2-7, with TRBD2 as a possible D gene (7 bases). The ends were cut back, 4 bases at V and 7 bases at J, with 14 bases in the middle. This CDR3 is built from 13 residues. The germline V gene has CDR1 LNHDA and CDR2 SQIVND (reference sequence). The CDR3 sequence: CASSTGGQLEQYF. CDR3 sequence (DNA): TGTGCCAGTAGTACCGGGGGGCAATTGGAGCAGTACTTC.

The V gene is TRBV29-1, the J gene TRBJ2-3, with TRBD1 matching over 12 bases. J gave up 6 bases and V 0 bases, and 4 bases lay outside the gene matches. The CDR3 sequence is 15 residues long. CDR1 is SQVTM, CDR2 ANQGSEA, per germline. The CDR3 sequence is CSVEEGQGAIDTQYF. The CDR3 DNA reads as TGCAGCGTTGAAGAGGGACAGGGGGCGATCGATACGCAGTATTTT.

The CDR3 reads CASSPIPGVANEQFF. CDR3 DNA: TGTGCCAGCTCACCTATTCCGGGAGTAGCGAATGAGCAGTTCTTC. This rearrangement joins TRBV18 to TRBJ2-1, with a weak D call TRBD2 (6 bases). V gave up 3 bases and J gave up 7 bases, with 16 bases separating them. The CDR3 has 15 residues. Germline-derived CDR1 and CDR2 are KGHSH and LQKENI. Based on the CDR3 plus reference TRBV18 and TRBJ2-1, the full variable domain is NAGVMQNPRHLVRRRGQEARLRCSPMKGHSHVYWYRQLPEEGLKFMVYLQKENIIDESGMPKERFSAEFPKEGPSILRIQQVVRGDSAAYFCASSPIPGVANEQFFGPGTRLTVL.

The rearrangement joins TRBV2 to TRBJ2-7, with unresolved D. This CDR3 spans 15 amino acids. The ends were cut back, 4 bases at V and 1 base at J, with 14 bases in the middle. Germline CDR1 is SNHLY and CDR2 is FYNNEI. The chain's CDR3 is CASSVTAISSYEQYF. Here the CDR3 DNA reads TGTGCCAGCAGTGTAACAGCAATATCATCCTACGAGCAGTACTTC.

The V call is TRBV6-4, the J call TRBJ2-3, with D maybe TRBD1 (6 bases). This CDR3 region has 17 residues. Germline V gene data show CDR1 as MRHNA and CDR2 as SNTAGT. The V and J ends lost 2 bases and 2 bases respectively, with 17 bases between them. CDR3 nucleotides: TGTGCCAGCAGTGACAGTCCCCCGGGACACACCACAGATACGCAGTATTTT. Its protein product is CASSDSPPGHTTDTQYF.

The chain has TRBV7-2 and TRBJ2-7; 9 bases are a match to TRBD1. Trimming cost V 7 bases and J 0 bases; bases outside gene matches: 4. The germline CDR1 and CDR2 sequences are SGHTA and FQGNSA. CDR3 length: 14 amino acids. The CDR3 DNA follows: TGTGCCAGCATGAGACAGGGGGTCTCCTACGAGCAGTACTTC. As protein: CASMRQGVSYEQYF. Supplemented by reference TRBV7-2 and TRBJ2-7, the full variable domain reads GAGVSQSPSNKVTEKGKDVELRCDPISGHTALYWYRQSLGQGLEFLIYFQGNSAPDKSGLPSDRFSAERTGGSVSTLTIQRTQQEDSAVYLCASMRQGVSYEQYFGPGTRLTVT.

The chain couples TRBV28 to TRBJ2-2; 8 positions match TRBD2. J was trimmed by 4 bases and V by 8 bases; bases with no gene match: 12. Germline CDR1 reads MDHEN; CDR2 reads SYDVKM. The CDR3 length is 16 residues. The chain's CDR3 is CASGPGGGRGTGELFF. In nucleotides, the CDR3 is TGTGCCAGCGGACCAGGCGGGGGGCGCGGCACCGGGGAGCTGTTTTTT.

The V and J genes are TRBV7-3 and TRBJ2-7; 9 bases fit TRBD1. The CDR3 runs to 15 residues. Per germline, CDR1 SGHTA and CDR2 FQGTGA. With V trimmed by 2 bases and J by 2 bases, 4 bases remained unmatched. The CDR3 sequence: CASSLVGTGTYEQYF. The CDR3 DNA reads as TGTGCCAGCAGCTTAGTCGGGACAGGGACCTACGAGCAGTACTTC.